Presented here are 13 T cell receptor beta chains from one specimen sequenced in a study of CD8+CD57+ T cells in acquired aplastic anemia. Genomic DNA, serving as template, underwent TCR beta VDJ and CDR3 profiling. From the reads, TCRdb called clonotypes with MiXCR, one entry per CDR3 protein. The repertoire holds some 200,000 distinct CDR3 sequences, about a third seen once, with 1% to 1.3% in the top ten. The source material was sorted CD4+, CD8+, or CD8+CD57+ T cells (not recorded which) from PBMCs. These TCRs come from a human donor in good health, serving as a control.

This chain links TRBV4-1 with TRBJ2-5; D is uncertain. V was cut by 1 base and J by 2 bases, with 5 bases left in between. From germline, CDR1 is MGHRA and CDR2 YSYEKL. There are 13 residues in the CDR3. The CDR3 spells CASSQVSQETQYF. Written as DNA, the CDR3 is TGCGCCAGCAGCCAAGTTAGTCAAGAGACCCAGTACTTC.

To note about this clonotype: With a much larger clone just one base away, this may be a read error. The rearrangement joins TRBV19 to TRBJ1-6; 8 bases align to TRBD1. Germline V gene lookup returns CDR1 LNHDA and CDR2 SQIVND (reference sequence). This CDR3 is built from 16 residues. The CDR3 sequence is CASSPKSDRANSSLHF. The CDR3 DNA follows: TGTGCCAGCAGTCCAAAATCGGACAGGGCAAATTCATCCCTCCACTTT.

This clonotype was detected a few times. The chain is built from TRBV5-5 and TRBJ1-2; D possibly corresponds to TRBD1 (5 bases). CDR3 length: 16 residues. The germline V gene has CDR1 SGHKS and CDR2 YYEKEE (reference sequence). Trimming took off 7 bases at V and 2 bases at J, with 21 bases between the two ends. CDR3 amino acids: CASCYMFWGRNYGYTF. DNA of the CDR3: TGTGCCAGCTGCTATATGTTCTGGGGGAGGAACTATGGCTACACCTTC.

This chain joins TRBV5-1 and TRBJ1-1; no firm D call. Germline V CDR1 and CDR2: SGHRS, YFSETQ. The germline V and J ends were trimmed by 1 base and 0 bases, with 4 bases remaining between them. This CDR3 is built from 13 residues. This CDR3 reads CASSLIVNTEAFF. The CDR3 coding sequence is TGCGCCAGCAGCTTGATTGTGAACACTGAAGCTTTCTTT.

The sample holds many counts of this clonotype. The chain combines TRBV7-9 with TRBJ1-6; tentative D call: TRBD1 (6 bases). From germline, CDR1 is SEHNR and CDR2 FQNEAQ (reference sequence). Trimming shortened V by 0 bases and J by 7 bases, and 13 bases separated the two germline ends. CDR3 length: 16 residues. The CDR3 is CASSLAVGGQNSPLHF. The CDR3 bases are TGTGCCAGCAGCTTAGCCGTCGGGGGGCAGAATTCACCCCTCCACTTT.

This clonotype was observed many times. The J gene is TRBJ2-7, the V gene TRBV10-3; 7 bases line up with TRBD1. In germline, CDR1 is ENHRY, CDR2 SYGVKD. The trim removed 6 bases at V and 4 bases at J, leaving 15 bases unmatched. The CDR3 length is 16 residues. The CDR3 loop is CAIRSGQSSPGYEQYF. CDR3 bases: TGTGCCATCAGATCGGGACAGTCGTCCCCCGGGTACGAGCAGTACTTC.

This clonotype was detected ten times or more. V and J are TRBV12-3 or TRBV12-4 and TRBJ1-2, with no clear D. The CDR3 loop spans 13 amino acids. The V and J ends lost 6 bases and 8 bases respectively, with 16 bases between them. CDR3: CASSVGPGRGYTF. CDR3 bases: TGTGCCAGCAGCGTTGGTCCTGGGAGGGGCTACACCTTC.

The sample holds many counts of this clonotype. The chain has TRBV2 and TRBJ1-1; weak D call: TRBD1 (6 bases). V shed 6 bases and J shed 3 bases, with 11 bases lying between them. The germline gives CDR1 SNHLY, CDR2 FYNNEI. The CDR3 covers 13 residues. The CDR3: CASRGQRDTEAFF. The CDR3 DNA reads as TGTGCCAGCAGAGGACAGCGGGACACTGAAGCTTTCTTT.

This clonotype was seen a few times. This chain uses TRBV30 with TRBJ1-4; the D gene is possibly TRBD1 (5 bases). Germline V gene sequence: CDR1 GTSNPN, CDR2 SVGIG (reference sequence). Trimming took 2 bases from V and 7 from J, leaving 20 bases between them. CDR3 length equals 16 residues. CDR3 region: CAWSTWGGAISEKLFF. The CDR3 coding sequence is TGTGCCTGGAGTACCTGGGGAGGGGCGATTAGTGAAAAACTGTTTTTT.

This clonotype was found many times. The chain employs TRBV20-1 and TRBJ1-2, with D uncertain. V lost 0 bases and J 6 bases, leaving 14 bases between the germline ends. CDR1 and CDR2 (germline): DFQATT, SNEGSKA (reference sequence). The CDR3 loop spans 14 amino acids. CDR3 in DNA: TGCAGTGCTAGAGATCATGGACGGGAGGATGGCTACACCTTC. This gives the protein CSARDHGREDGYTF.

At least ten counts were recorded for this clonotype. The chain links TRBV6-1 to TRBJ2-1; the D is unclear. CDR1 MNHNS and CDR2 SASEGT come from the germline V gene. This CDR3 is built from 13 residues. Trimming cost V 4 bases and J 9 bases, with 13 bases left between them. DNA for the CDR3: TGTGCCAGCAGTGGGGGTCCATGGAGTGAGCAGTTCTTC. It is translated as CASSGGPWSEQFF.

The chain recombines TRBV5-1 with TRBJ1-4; 7 bases are a match to TRBD1. In germline, CDR1 is SGHRS, CDR2 YFSETQ. Trimming removed 4 bases from V and 5 bases from J; junction bases left unmatched: 8. The CDR3 covers 15 residues. The CDR3 DNA is TGCGCCAGCAGCATCGGGACGGGACAGAATGAAAAACTGTTTTTT. Protein sequence: CASSIGTGQNEKLFF.

The CDR3 DNA reads TGTGCTTCCGGCATCGGAGAGCGGGTCTCCTACAATGAGCAGTTCTTC. Encoded protein: CASGIGERVSYNEQFF. This rearrangement joins TRBV5-2 to TRBJ2-1; TRBD2 reflects the table's D call only, with no check against the DNA. TRBV5-2 is annotated as a pseudogene. CDR3 length equals 16 residues.